This TCR beta chain was recovered during a study of blood T cells in healthy people across ages. Those donating, healthy Caucasian individuals from Russia, were aged about 6 to 100. Germline V gives CDR1 MNHEY, CDR2 SVGAGI. The length of the CDR3 is 14 residues. Trimming removed 1 base at V and 4 bases at J, with 10 bases between. Study-level results: Diversity of TCR beta correlated strongly with naive T cell percentage. The long-lived group displayed more naive CD4+ cells, plus higher diversity, than the aged donors did. Older age went with lower TCR beta diversity per million T cells, in a roughly linear way.

In its sample, this clonotype was seen a few times. Its antigen is unknown. A second PCR of roughly 7 to 11 cycles used a sample-barcoded 5' primer and a J-beta primer mix. A single record per CDR3 protein comes from TCRdb applying MiXCR to the 5' RACE reads. Of some 800,000 distinct CDR3 sequences listed, roughly 44% are singletons. The chain uses TRBV6-5 and TRBJ1-1, with D possibly TRBD1 on 5 matching bases. Sample: blood. The TCR comes from a man aged 55 to 70 in good health. DNA for the CDR3: TGTGCCAGCAGTTACTTGGGGGAGGGCACTGAAGCTTTCTTT. Amino acid sequence: CASSYLGEGTEAFF.